This T cell receptor (beta chain) came from a study of blood T cell repertoires in COVID-19. Looked up from germline, CDR1 is MNHEY and CDR2 is SMNVEV (reference sequence). V lost 5 bases to trimming and J lost 2 bases, with 16 bases between them. This CDR3 is 15 amino acids long. Assay used: immunoSEQ multiplex PCR; TCRdb lists only in-frame clones, some missing. The repertoire consists of roughly 200,000 clones, with around nine tenths occurring once and the leading ten covering about a sixth. This chain uses TRBV27 with TRBJ2-7, with D maybe TRBD1 (7 bases). This TCR was sampled from a man aged 45-65 years with COVID-19, enrolled during active disease. Sequenced material: peripheral blood. CDR3 bases: TGTGCCAGCAGTCCCTCCAGGGGGGTGGCCTACGAGCAGTACTTC. Its protein is CASSPSRGVAYEQYF.